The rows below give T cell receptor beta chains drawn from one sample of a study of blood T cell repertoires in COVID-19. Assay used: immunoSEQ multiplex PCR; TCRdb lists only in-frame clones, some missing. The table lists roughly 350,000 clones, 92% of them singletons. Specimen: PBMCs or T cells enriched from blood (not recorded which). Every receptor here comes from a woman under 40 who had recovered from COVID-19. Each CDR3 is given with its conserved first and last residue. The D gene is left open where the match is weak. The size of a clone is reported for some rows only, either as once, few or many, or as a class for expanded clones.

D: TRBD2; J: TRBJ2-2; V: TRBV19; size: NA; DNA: TGTGCCAGTAAGAGGGGAGGGCCCGGGGAGCTGTTTTTT; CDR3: CASKRGGPGELFF
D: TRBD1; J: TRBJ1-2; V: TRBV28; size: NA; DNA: TGTGCCAGCATCATAACAGGGGGCTATGGCTACACCTTC; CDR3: CASIITGGYGYTF
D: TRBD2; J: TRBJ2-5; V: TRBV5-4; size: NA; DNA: TGTGCCAGCAGCTTGGGTTTCGCTAGCGGGAGAGAGACCCAGTACTTC; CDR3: CASSLGFASGRETQYF
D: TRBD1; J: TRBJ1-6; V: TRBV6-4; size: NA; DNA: TGTGCCAGCAGTGAGGCGTGGGGACAGGGAATTAATTCACCCCTCCACTTT; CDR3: CASSEAWGQGINSPLHF
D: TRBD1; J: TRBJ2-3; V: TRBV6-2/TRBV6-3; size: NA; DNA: TGTGCCAGCAGTTACCCTACAGGGGGTATAACAGATACGCAGTATTTT; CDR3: CASSYPTGGITDTQYF
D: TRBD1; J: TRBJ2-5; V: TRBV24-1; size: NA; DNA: TGTGCCACCAGTGGTGACAGGGGAGAGACCCAGTACTTC; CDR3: CATSGDRGETQYF
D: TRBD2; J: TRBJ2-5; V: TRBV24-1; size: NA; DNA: TGTGCCACCAGTGCACCTTCAAAGGGGGACCCCGAGGTAGCGGGAGGACCCCAAGAGACCCAGTACTTC; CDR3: CATSAPSKGDPEVAGGPQETQYF
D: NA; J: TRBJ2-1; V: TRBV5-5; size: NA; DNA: TGTGCCAGCAGTCCCGGGGGCGGGAGCTCCTACAATGAGCAGTTCTTC; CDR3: CASSPGGGSSYNEQFF
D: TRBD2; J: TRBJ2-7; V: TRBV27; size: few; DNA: TGTGCCAGCAGTGGTCTAGCGGTACCATCCTACGAGCAGTACTTC; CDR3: CASSGLAVPSYEQYF
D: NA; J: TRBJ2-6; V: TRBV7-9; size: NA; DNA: TGTGCCAGCAGCTTAGAAGGGGCTGGGGCCAACGTCCTGACTTTC; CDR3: CASSLEGAGANVLTF
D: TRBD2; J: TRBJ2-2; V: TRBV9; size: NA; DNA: TGTGCCAGCAGCGTAACTAGCGGGGGGGCGGCCGGGGAGCTGTTTTTT; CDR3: CASSVTSGGAAGELFF
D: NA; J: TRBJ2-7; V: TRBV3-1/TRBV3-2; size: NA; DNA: TGTGCCAGCAGCCAAGGAGGGGGGGCCTACGAGCAGTACTTC; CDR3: CASSQGGGAYEQYF
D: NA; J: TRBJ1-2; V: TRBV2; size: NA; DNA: TGTGCCAGCACCCTATCACCGGGATTTAACTATGGCTACACCTTC; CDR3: CASTLSPGFNYGYTF
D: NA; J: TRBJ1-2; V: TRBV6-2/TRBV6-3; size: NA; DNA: TGTGCCAGCAGTGTCTTCCCGGACACAGATGGCTACACCTTC; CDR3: CASSVFPDTDGYTF
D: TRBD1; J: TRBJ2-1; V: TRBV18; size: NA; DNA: TGTGCCAGCTCACCTGTGCGTACGACAGGGGATACCTACAATGAGCAGTTCTTC; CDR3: CASSPVRTTGDTYNEQFF
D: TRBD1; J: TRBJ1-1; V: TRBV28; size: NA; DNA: TGTGCCAGCAGTTTACATACAGGGGGAAACACTGAAGCTTTCTTT; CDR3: CASSLHTGGNTEAFF